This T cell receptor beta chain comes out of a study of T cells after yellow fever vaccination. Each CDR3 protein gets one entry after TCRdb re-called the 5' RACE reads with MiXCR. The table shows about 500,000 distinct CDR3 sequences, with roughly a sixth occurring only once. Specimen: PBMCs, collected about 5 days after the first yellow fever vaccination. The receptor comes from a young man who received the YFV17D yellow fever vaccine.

The CDR3 spells CASSVEQGVLFNYGYTF. The CDR3 nucleotides are TGTGCCAGCAGCGTAGAACAGGGAGTTCTCTTTAACTATGGCTACACCTTC. The genes are TRBV9 and TRBJ1-2, with a tentative D call TRBD1 (6 bases). CDR3 length: 17 residues. The V gene lost 0 bases and the J gene lost 1 base, with 16 bases spanning the gap. Germline values: CDR1 SGDLS, CDR2 YYNGEE.